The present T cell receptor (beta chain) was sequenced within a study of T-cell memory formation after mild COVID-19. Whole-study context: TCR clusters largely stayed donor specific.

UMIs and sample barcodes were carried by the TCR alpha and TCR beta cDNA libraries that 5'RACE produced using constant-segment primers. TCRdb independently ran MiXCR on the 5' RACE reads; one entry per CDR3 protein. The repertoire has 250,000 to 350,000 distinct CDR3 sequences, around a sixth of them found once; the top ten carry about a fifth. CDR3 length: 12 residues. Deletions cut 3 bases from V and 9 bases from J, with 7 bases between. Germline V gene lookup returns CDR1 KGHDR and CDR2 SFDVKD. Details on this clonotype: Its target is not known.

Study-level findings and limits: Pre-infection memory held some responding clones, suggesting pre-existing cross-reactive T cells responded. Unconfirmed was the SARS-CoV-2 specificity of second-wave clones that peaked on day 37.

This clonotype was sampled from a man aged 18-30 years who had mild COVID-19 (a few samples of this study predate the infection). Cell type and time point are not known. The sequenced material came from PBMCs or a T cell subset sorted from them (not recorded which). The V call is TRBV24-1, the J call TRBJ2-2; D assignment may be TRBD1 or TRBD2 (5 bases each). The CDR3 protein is CATSDRGRELFF. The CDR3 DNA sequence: TGTGCCACCAGTGATCGGGGCCGGGAGCTGTTTTTT.